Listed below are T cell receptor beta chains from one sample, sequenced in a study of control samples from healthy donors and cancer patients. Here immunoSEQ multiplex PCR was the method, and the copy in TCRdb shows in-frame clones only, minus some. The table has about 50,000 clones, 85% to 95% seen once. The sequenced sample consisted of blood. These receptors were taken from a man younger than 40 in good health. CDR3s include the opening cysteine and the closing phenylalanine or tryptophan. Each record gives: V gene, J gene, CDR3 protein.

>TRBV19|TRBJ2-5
CASSILSQGRGETQYF
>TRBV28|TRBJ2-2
CASSSLWGTSEDGELFF
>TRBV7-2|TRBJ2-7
CASSSQKGTGRSRQYF
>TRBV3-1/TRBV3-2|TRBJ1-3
CASSQDRPTYSGNTIYF
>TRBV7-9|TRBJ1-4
CASSLDTEDEKLFF
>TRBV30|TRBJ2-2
CAWSPTGAVTGELFF
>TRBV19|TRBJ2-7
CASSSSGRIYEQYF
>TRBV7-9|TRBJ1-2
CASSDTGGGYTF
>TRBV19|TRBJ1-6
CASKMSAAGGVYSPLHF
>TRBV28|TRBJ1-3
CASSLSGSGNTIYF
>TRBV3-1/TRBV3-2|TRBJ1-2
CASSQRTHPNYGYTF
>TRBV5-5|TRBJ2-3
CASSSDIRTDTQYF
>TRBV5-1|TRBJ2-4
CASSLQGDKNIQYF
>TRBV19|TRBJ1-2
CASSIDFTGTYYGYTF
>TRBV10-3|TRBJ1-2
CAISVGDRTDSYTF
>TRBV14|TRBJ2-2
CASSPRAENTGELFF
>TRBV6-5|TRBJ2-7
CASILQGSYEQYF
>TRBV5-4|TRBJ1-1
CASSRPSGDEGTEAFF
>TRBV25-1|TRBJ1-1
CASSATGQGTEAFF
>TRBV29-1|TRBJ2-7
CSGRTGGYEQYF
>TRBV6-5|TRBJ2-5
CASSSGLWETQYF
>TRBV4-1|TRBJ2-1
CASSPLASGRGSSYNEQFF
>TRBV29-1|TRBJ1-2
CSVQAANYGYTF
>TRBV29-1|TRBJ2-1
CSVALQGRTGDGEFF
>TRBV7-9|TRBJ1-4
CASSLGSGSPTNEKLFF
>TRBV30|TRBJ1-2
CAWSVAGKNGYTF
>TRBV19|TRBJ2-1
CASSTGTGVREQFF
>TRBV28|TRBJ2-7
CASSSGVPYEQYF
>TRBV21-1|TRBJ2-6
CASSKGRASGANVLTF
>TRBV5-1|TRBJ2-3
CASTVQGTRTDTQYF
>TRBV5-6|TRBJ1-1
CASSLPGANTEAFF
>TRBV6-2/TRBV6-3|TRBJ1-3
CASSATGEFGNTIYF
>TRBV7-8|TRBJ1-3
CASSLGTPGHIPGGNTIYF
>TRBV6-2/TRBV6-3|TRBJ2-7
CASSPPRLAGTTYEQYF
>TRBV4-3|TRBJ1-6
CASSQEGGQLYNSPLHF
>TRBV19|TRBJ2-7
CASSISTSGTYEQYF
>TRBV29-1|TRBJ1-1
CSLRGQSATEAFF
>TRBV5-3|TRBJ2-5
CARSLAGQNQETQYF
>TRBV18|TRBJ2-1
CASSPPQLRRNNEQFF
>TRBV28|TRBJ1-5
CASSPHETPRQGPQEPQHF
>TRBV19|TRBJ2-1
CASSEVGRVNEQFF